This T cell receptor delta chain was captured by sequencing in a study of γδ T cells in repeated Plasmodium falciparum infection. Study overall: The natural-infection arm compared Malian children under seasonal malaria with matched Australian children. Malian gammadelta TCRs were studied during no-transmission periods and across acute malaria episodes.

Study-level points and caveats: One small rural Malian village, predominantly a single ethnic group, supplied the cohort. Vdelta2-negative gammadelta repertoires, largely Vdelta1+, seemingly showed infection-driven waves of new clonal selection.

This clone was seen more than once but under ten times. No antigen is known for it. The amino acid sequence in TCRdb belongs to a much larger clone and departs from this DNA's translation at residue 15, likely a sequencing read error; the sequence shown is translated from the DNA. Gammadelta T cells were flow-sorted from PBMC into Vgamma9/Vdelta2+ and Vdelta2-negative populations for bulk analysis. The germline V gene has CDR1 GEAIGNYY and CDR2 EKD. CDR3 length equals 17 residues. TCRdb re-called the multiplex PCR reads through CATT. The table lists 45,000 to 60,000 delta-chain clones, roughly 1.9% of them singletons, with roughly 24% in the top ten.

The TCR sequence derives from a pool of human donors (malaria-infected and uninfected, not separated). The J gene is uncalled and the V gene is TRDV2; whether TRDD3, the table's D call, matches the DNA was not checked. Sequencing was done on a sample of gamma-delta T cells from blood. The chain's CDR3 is CACDKTGGSWDTRQIFF. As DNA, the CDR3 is TGTGCCTGTGACAAAACTGGGGGCTCCTGGGACACCCGACAGATATTTTTC.